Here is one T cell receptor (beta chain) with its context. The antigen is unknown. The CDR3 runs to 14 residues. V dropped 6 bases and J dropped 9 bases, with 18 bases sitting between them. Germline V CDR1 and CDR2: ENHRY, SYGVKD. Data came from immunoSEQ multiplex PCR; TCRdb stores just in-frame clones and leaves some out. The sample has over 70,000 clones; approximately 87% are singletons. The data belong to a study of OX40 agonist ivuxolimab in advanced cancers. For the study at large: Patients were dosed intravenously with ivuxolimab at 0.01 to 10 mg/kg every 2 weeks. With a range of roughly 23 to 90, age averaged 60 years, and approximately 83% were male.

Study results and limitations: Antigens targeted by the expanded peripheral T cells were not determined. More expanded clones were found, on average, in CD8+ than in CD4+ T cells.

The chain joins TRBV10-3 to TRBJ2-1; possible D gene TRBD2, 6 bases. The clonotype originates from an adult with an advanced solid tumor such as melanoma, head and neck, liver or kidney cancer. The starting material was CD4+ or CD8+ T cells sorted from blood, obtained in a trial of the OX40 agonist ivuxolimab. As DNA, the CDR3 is TGTGCCATCAGGGCCGGGACTCCCTCCGGTGAGCAGTTCTTC. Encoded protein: CAIRAGTPSGEQFF.